This T cell receptor (beta chain) is drawn from a study of T cells after yellow fever vaccination (dated by TCRdb to between 2017 and 2020). The study in broad terms: The SMART-Seq v4 Ultra Low Input RNA kit was used to prepare libraries from fractions with low cell numbers. Bulk PBMC replicates and cell subsets were isolated from blood drawn at multiple timepoints before and after both primary and secondary immunization. To follow T-cell clones before and after both primary and booster YFV17D yellow fever vaccination, bulk TCR alpha and beta repertoires underwent longitudinal sequencing. Two healthy male donors, one aged 18 to 30 and one aged 30 to 40 years, made up the cohort.

The paper as a whole reports these results and caveats: Computational filtering was required because FACS-sorted repertoires could contain abundant contaminating clonotypes from the bulk population. Compared with the primary T-cell response, the secondary T-cell response was weaker but faster, peaking on day 5 rather than day 15. A small fraction of clonotypes appeared in both the CD4 and CD8 compartments, likely as a result of convergent recombination. Because only two donors were included in the study, the extent to which the findings can be generalized is limited. After the booster, most of the clones that had expanded following primary vaccination were detected again (roughly 97% of CD4 and around 90% of CD8), which suggests that memory was broadly maintained.

Reads for this sample came from an Illumina NovaSeq 6000. TCR cDNA was synthesized by 5'RACE template switching, which introduced a universal primer site and unique molecular identifiers. cDNA synthesis was primed from both the TCR alpha and TCR beta constant segments. Library amplification involved two PCR steps, and the second step added sample barcodes and sequencing adapters. Sequencing of the libraries was done on either Illumina HiSeq 2500 (2x100 bp) or NovaSeq (2x150 bp). The study's own analysis went as follows. MIGEC was used to demultiplex reads and collapse the reads into UMI consensus sequences, and MiXCR was used for V(D)J alignment. Using edgeR on replicate PBMC samples, clonotypes were called vaccine-responding if FDR was below 0.01 and the log2 fold change was above 5 up to day 15. Each bulk clonotype was labeled CD4 or CD8 based on which sequenced repertoire, CD4 or CD8, contained the clonotype at higher abundance. In-frame beta chains were kept once TCRdb had trimmed the public reads at Q25 with fastp and called clones with MiXCR. For every CDR3 protein sequence, its rows merge into one entry that carries the most common genes and DNA. What appears here as the V and J calls and clone size reflects TCRdb's work, not the paper's. The sample profile shows some 220,000 distinct CDR3 sequences; roughly 3% of them were found once. The ten biggest clones cover around 3.3% of the sample.

The treatment or condition label here, explained by the study, means: live attenuated yellow fever vaccine strain. A standard Ficoll-Paque protocol was used to isolate PBMCs from peripheral blood. Dynabeads CD4 and CD8 positive selection kits were used to isolate CD4 and CD8 T-cell fractions. TriZol was used to extract RNA from bulk PBMCs, from CD4 and CD8 fractions, and from dextramer-positive and dextramer-negative fractions. V lost 4 bases and J lost 0 bases; the stretch between them is 7 bases long. The CDR3 measures 14 amino acids from cysteine to phenylalanine. Only the CDR3 DNA is retained, 42 bases long and in frame from the first base. The germline V gene encodes CDR1 SGHTA and CDR2 FQGNSA. With respect to this clonotype: Its target antigen remains unknown. Nothing much larger sits one base from this clone, and base qualities are not available.

The receptor was isolated from a man aged 18 to 35 who received the YFV17D yellow fever vaccine. The sequence is built from TRBV7-2 and TRBJ1-5, with the D gene too uncertain to name. Sequenced material: CD4+ T cells sorted from PBMCs, taken 10 days after the yellow fever booster vaccination. The CDR3 protein: CASSSHHSNQPQHF. The DNA reads TGTGCCAGCAGCTCTCACCATAGCAATCAGCCCCAGCATTTT.